This TCR beta chain emerged from a study of T cell responses to AZD1222 COVID-19 vaccine. At the level of the study: Second doses at about 4 or about 12 weeks were pooled. Regarding the study as a whole: The repertoires were collected only after the peak T cell response. Spike was spanned by vaccine-associated CD4 TCRs, with dominance at 160-218 and 743-854.

A note on this clone: The antigen is undetermined.

In germline, CDR1 is MNHNS, CDR2 SASEGT. The CDR3 is 16 residues long. Unmatched junction bases numbered 10, after V lost 4 bases and J lost 3 bases. Repertoires were generated with immunoSEQ multiplex PCR, while TCRdb's copy carries only in-frame clones and drops some. The data show tens of thousands of clones, 70% to 90% seen once. Source: peripheral blood, taken on day 0 of AZD1222 vaccination. This receptor was taken from an adult in good health. The chain recombines TRBV6-1 with TRBJ2-7; 9 positions match TRBD2. The CDR3: CASSGLAAAGHYEQYF. DNA for the CDR3: TGTGCCAGCAGTGGACTAGCGGCGGCGGGGCACTACGAGCAGTACTTC.